This T cell receptor beta chain was sequenced for a study of T cell repertoires in cytomegalovirus infection. Study background: Signatures in public TCR beta sequences pointed to both CMV infection and matching HLA type.

Via MiXCR, TCRdb re-called the reads, giving one row per CDR3 protein. Here the sample spans 210,000 or so distinct CDR3 sequences, 6% to 8% being singletons. Notes on the study in general: Summed frequency of public TCR beta families distinguished CMV carriers with the relevant HLA. The ex vivo response showed dominance by HLA-C-restricted CMV-specific TCR beta clonotypes.

The sample holds many counts of this clonotype. Its specificity is not known. The CDR3 length is 13 residues. Germline V gene data show CDR1 as LNHDA and CDR2 as SQIVND (reference sequence). V was shortened by 1 base and J by 4 bases, with 5 bases between the two germline ends. Sequencing input: PBMCs. The chain links TRBV19 to TRBJ1-5; no clear D gene. This TCR came from a human donor in good health (CMV status not recorded). Some clones in this sample may be carry-over from other donors' samples. As DNA, the CDR3 is TGTGCCAGTAGTATAGCGAGGAATCAGCCCCAGCATTTT. Translated, it gives CASSIARNQPQHF.